One sample yielded the 29 T cell receptor beta chains listed below, sequenced in a study of blood T cell repertoires in COVID-19. Generated by immunoSEQ multiplex PCR, the TCRdb table keeps only in-frame clones and is missing some. The repertoire holds more than 80,000 clones, approximately 88% seen once, with 11% in the top ten. Sample: peripheral blood. These receptor sequences come from an elderly man with acute or convalescent COVID-19.

This clone was detected a few times. The J gene is TRBJ2-5, the V gene TRBV4-3, with 11 bases identical to TRBD2. This CDR3 spans 17 amino acids. J lost 5 bases, V lost 0 bases, and 8 bases had no gene match. Looked up from germline, CDR1 is LGHNA and CDR2 is YSLEER. The CDR3 nucleotides read TGCGCCAGCAGCCAAGATCCCCCGACTAGCGGGACGGAGACCCAGTACTTC. Amino acid sequence: CASSQDPPTSGTETQYF.

The V call is TRBV10-3, the J call TRBJ2-2; 7 positions agree with TRBD2. The germline gives CDR1 ENHRY, CDR2 SYGVKD. V shed 10 bases, J shed 1 base, and the junction held 6 bases outside the gene matches. This CDR3 is 14 amino acids long. The CDR3 nucleotides read TGTGCCACCATGGGGGGGATGAACACCGGGGAGCTGTTTTTT. Translation: CATMGGMNTGELFF.

This chain uses TRBV28 with TRBJ2-3; 9 nucleotides align to TRBD2. V lost 3 bases and J lost 4; bases outside the gene matches: 11. CDR3 length equals 17 residues. Germline V gene data show CDR1 as MDHEN and CDR2 as SYDVKM. The CDR3 is CASSLGGAAGGSDTQYF. The DNA of the CDR3 is TGTGCCAGCAGTTTGGGAGGGGCAGCGGGAGGTTCAGATACGCAGTATTTT.

The chain links TRBV9 to TRBJ1-1; no firm D call. Germline loops: CDR1 SGDLS, CDR2 YYNGEE. V lost 4 bases, J lost 5 bases, and 12 bases lay in between. CDR3 length: 13 amino acids. CDR3 region: CASSPPTVTEAFF. In DNA, the CDR3 is TGTGCCAGCAGCCCTCCCACTGTTACTGAAGCTTTCTTT. Supplemented by reference TRBV9 and TRBJ1-1, the full variable domain reads DSGVTQTPKHLITATGQRVTLRCSPRSGDLSVYWYQQSLDQGLQFLIQYYNGEERAKGNILERFSAQQFPDLHSELNLSSLELGDSALYFCASSPPTVTEAFFGQGTRLTVV.

This sequence joins TRBV11-2 and TRBJ2-2; TRBD2 aligns across 12 bases. V lost 3 bases to trimming and J lost 0 bases; unmatched junction nucleotides: 5. In germline, CDR1 is SGHAT, CDR2 FQNNGV. This CDR3 is 18 amino acids long. CDR3 nucleotides: TGTGCCAGCAGCTTTTGGAGACTAGCGGGGGCGAACACCGGGGAGCTGTTTTTT. Amino acids: CASSFWRLAGANTGELFF.

The chain joins TRBV5-6 to TRBJ1-1; D might be TRBD1 (6 bases). The V gene lost 4 bases and the J gene lost 8 bases, with 15 bases spanning the gap. This CDR3 has 13 residues. Germline assignment: CDR1 SGHDT and CDR2 YYEEEE. The CDR3 loop is CASSVIQGPEAFF. The CDR3 region has the DNA TGTGCCAGCAGCGTGATACAGGGACCCGAAGCTTTCTTT.

J is TRBJ2-2 and V is TRBV2; the match to TRBD1 covers 7 bases. The ends lost 8 bases at V and 1 base at J; junction bases unmatched: 7. The CDR3 has 15 amino acids. Looked up from germline, CDR1 is SNHLY and CDR2 is FYNNEI. CDR3 sequence reads: CASLGQSKNTGELFF. The CDR3 region has the DNA TGTGCCAGCTTGGGACAGTCCAAGAACACCGGGGAGCTGTTTTTT.

This chain connects TRBV5-1 to TRBJ1-6; the match to TRBD1 covers 8 bases. Germline V gives CDR1 SGHRS, CDR2 YFSETQ. This CDR3 comprises 17 residues. Trimming took 3 bases from V and 7 from J; bases not matched to a gene: 12. The CDR3, as DNA: TGCGCCAGCAGCTCAACAAATCCCGGACAGGGCAATTCACCCCTCCACTTT. Translating gives CASSSTNPGQGNSPLHF.

V usage is TRBV5-6 and J usage is TRBJ2-3; 7 nucleotides match TRBD2. This CDR3 region has 16 residues. The V gene's germline CDR1 is SGHDT and CDR2 YYEEEE. V lost 3 bases to trimming and J lost 2 bases; unmatched junction nucleotides: 9. The CDR3 loop is CASSWGPSGSTDTQYF. The CDR3 DNA reads TGTGCCAGCAGCTGGGGTCCTAGCGGATCCACAGATACGCAGTATTTT.

This chain joins TRBV27 and TRBJ1-1, with D possibly TRBD1 on 6 matching bases. From germline, CDR1 is MNHEY and CDR2 SMNVEV (reference sequence). V dropped 0 bases and J dropped 0 bases, with 8 bases sitting between them. The CDR3 totals 15 residues. The CDR3 nucleotides read TGTGCCAGCAGTTTATCGGGGGCGTTGAACACTGAAGCTTTCTTT. Translating gives CASSLSGALNTEAFF.

V gene TRBV5-1 combines with J gene TRBJ1-5; a possible D gene is TRBD1 (6 bases). Trimming took 4 bases from V and 0 from J, leaving 11 bases between them. The CDR3 length is 15 residues. The germline V gene encodes CDR1 SGHRS and CDR2 YFSETQ. CDR3 DNA: TGCGCCAGCAGCGAGACAGGATATAGCAATCAGCCCCAGCATTTT. This translates into CASSETGYSNQPQHF. Full variable domain (missing parts from reference TRBV5-1 and TRBJ1-5): KAGVTQTPRYLIKTRGQQVTLSCSPISGHRSVSWYQQTPGQGLQFLFEYFSETQRNKGNFPGRFSGRQFSNSRSEMNVSTLELGDSALYLCASSETGYSNQPQHFGDGTRLSIL.

The gene calls are TRBV10-2 and TRBJ2-7, with D perhaps matching TRBD2 (5 bases). Trimming took 3 bases from V and 4 from J, leaving 10 bases between them. The CDR3 contains 13 residues. Germline V CDR1 and CDR2: WSHSY, SAAADI. This chain's CDR3 is CASSERGRYEQYF. The CDR3 nucleotides read TGCGCCAGCAGTGAACGGGGAAGGTACGAGCAGTACTTC.

The rearrangement uses TRBV5-1 and TRBJ1-1; TRBD1 matches 7 bases. The germline V gene has CDR1 SGHRS and CDR2 YFSETQ. The V and J ends lost 0 bases and 2 bases, in that order; junction bases with no gene match: 4. The CDR3 covers 15 residues. The DNA of the CDR3 is TGCGCCAGCAGCTTGGCGGGACAGTATAACACTGAAGCTTTCTTT. Protein sequence: CASSLAGQYNTEAFF.

This clone was found a few times. This chain uses TRBV7-6 with TRBJ2-3, with 7 bases that match TRBD1. CDR1 SGHVS and CDR2 FNYEAQ come from the germline V gene. The CDR3 contains 13 residues. V was pared by 5 bases and J by 4 bases, with 3 bases of the junction left unmatched. CDR3 sequence: CASSTQGADTQYF. CDR3 coding DNA: TGTGCCAGCAGCACTCAGGGGGCAGATACGCAGTATTTT.

The rearrangement uses TRBV11-2 and TRBJ2-4; 9 bases are a match to TRBD2. This CDR3 spans 18 amino acids. Germline assignment: CDR1 SGHAT and CDR2 FQNNGV. The V and J ends lost 0 bases and 0 bases, in that order; junction bases with no gene match: 6. CDR3 residues: CASSLDRRGGVAKNIQYF. Here the CDR3 DNA reads TGTGCCAGCAGCTTAGATCGGCGCGGGGGGGTAGCCAAAAACATTCAGTACTTC.

V is TRBV15 and J is TRBJ1-1, with TRBD1 matching 7 bases. Per germline, CDR1 LNHNV and CDR2 YYDKDF (reference sequence). This CDR3 contains 19 residues. The junction had 17 bases not matched to a gene; V was cut back by 1 base and J by 3 bases. The CDR3 DNA reads as TGTGCCACCAGCAGAGCAGGGGGTACAGGGATGAGGGGGGACACTGAAGCTTTCTTT. Translation gives CATSRAGGTGMRGDTEAFF. The full variable domain, with the rest looked up from reference TRBV15 and TRBJ1-1, is DAMVIQNPRYQVTQFGKPVTLSCSQTLNHNVMYWYQQKSSQAPKLLFHYYDKDFNNEADTPDNFQSRRPNTSFCFLDIRSPGLGDTAMYLCATSRAGGTGMRGDTEAFFGQGTRLTVV.

The genes are TRBV6-5 and TRBJ2-5; 8 nucleotides align to TRBD1. Germline lookup yields CDR1 MNHEY and CDR2 SVGAGI. Trimming removed 6 bases from V and 2 bases from J; junction bases left unmatched: 2. The length of the CDR3 is 13 residues. CDR3 sequence: CASSGTGQETQYF. CDR3 DNA sequence: TGTGCCAGCAGCGGGACAGGTCAAGAGACCCAGTACTTC.

This chain uses TRBV27 with TRBJ1-6; TRBD1 aligns across 9 bases. Trimming took 5 bases from V and 6 from J; bases not matched to a gene: 8. Germline V gives CDR1 MNHEY, CDR2 SMNVEV (reference sequence). The length of the CDR3 is 16 residues. CDR3 sequence: CASSPSSTGGNSPLHF. The CDR3 coding sequence is TGTGCCAGCAGTCCCAGTTCGACAGGGGGTAATTCACCCCTCCACTTT.

V and J are TRBV7-2 and TRBJ2-5, with D tentatively TRBD1 (5 bases). Trimming took 1 base from V and 3 from J, leaving 15 bases between them. CDR1 is SGHTA, CDR2 FQGNSA, per germline. The length of the CDR3 is 16 residues. The DNA for the CDR3 is TGTGCCAGCAGCTTAGAGGGGCGGTATAAGGAAGAGACCCAGTACTTC. Its protein is CASSLEGRYKEETQYF. The variable domain in full, with the rest retrieved from reference TRBV7-2 and TRBJ2-5, is GAGVSQSPSNKVTEKGKDVELRCDPISGHTALYWYRQSLGQGLEFLIYFQGNSAPDKSGLPSDRFSAERTGGSVSTLTIQRTQQEDSAVYLCASSLEGRYKEETQYFGPGTRLLVL.

The rearrangement uses TRBV19 and TRBJ1-4; 9 bases map to TRBD1. Per germline, CDR1 LNHDA and CDR2 SQIVND (reference sequence). The CDR3 is made up of 15 amino acids. Trimming removed 3 bases from V and 7 bases from J; junction bases left unmatched: 6. The CDR3 nucleotides read TGTGCCAGTAGTATCGGTGGGACAGGGTTTGAAAAACTGTTTTTT. It encodes CASSIGGTGFEKLFF.

The rearrangement links TRBV6-5 to TRBJ2-7; weak D call: TRBD1 (6 bases). The V end lost 3 bases, the J end lost 6 bases, and 21 bases lay between the germline ends. CDR1 is MNHEY, CDR2 SVGAGI, per germline. There are 16 residues in the CDR3. CDR3 DNA sequence: TGTGCCAGCAGTTATAAGTCGGCAGGGGCCTCCAGCGAGCAGTACTTC. Protein sequence: CASSYKSAGASSEQYF.

The rearrangement links TRBV28 to TRBJ2-3; TRBD1 aligns across 8 bases. Germline V gene lookup returns CDR1 MDHEN and CDR2 SYDVKM. The CDR3 runs to 16 residues. Trimming at V came to 2 bases and at J to 9 bases, leaving 13 bases not matched to a gene. The CDR3 spells CASSLTDRGIGQTQYF. The CDR3 DNA sequence: TGTGCCAGCAGTTTAACCGACAGGGGAATAGGACAAACGCAGTATTTT.

This clone was seen only once. The V gene is TRBV19, the J gene TRBJ2-1, with 10 bases that match TRBD2. The CDR3 totals 14 residues. Trimming removed 6 bases from V and 2 bases from J; junction bases left unmatched: 1. Germline V lookup: CDR1 LNHDA, CDR2 SQIVND (reference sequence). The CDR3 loop is CASRLAGTYNEQFF. For the CDR3, the DNA is TGTGCCAGTAGACTAGCGGGGACCTACAATGAGCAGTTCTTC.

The chain uses TRBV5-5 and TRBJ1-6; possible D gene TRBD1, 6 bases. Germline V gene sequence: CDR1 SGHKS, CDR2 YYEKEE (reference sequence). This CDR3 has 16 residues. V lost 2 bases, J lost 7 bases, and 16 bases lay in between. The CDR3 bases are TGTGCCAGCAGCTTTCAGGGGTTGGACGCCAATTCACCCCTCCACTTT. Translated, it gives CASSFQGLDANSPLHF.

This chain joins TRBV19 and TRBJ2-7; no definite D call. This CDR3 has 14 residues. Germline CDR1 LNHDA, CDR2 SQIVND (reference sequence). Trimming left V 3 bases short and J 4 bases short, with 13 bases between. CDR3 sequence (DNA): TGTGCCAGTAGTATTGGTCTCGGAGTGTACGAGCAGTACTTC. This sequence encodes CASSIGLGVYEQYF.

The V and J genes are TRBV28 and TRBJ1-1; D remains unclear. V was trimmed by 3 bases and J by 11 bases, leaving 16 bases between them. This CDR3 region has 13 residues. In germline, CDR1 is MDHEN, CDR2 SYDVKM. The CDR3 bases are TGTGCCAGCAGTTTTTCGGTCCCCCCAACGGCTTTCTTT. Translating it yields CASSFSVPPTAFF.

This chain links TRBV28 with TRBJ1-2; 8 bases fit TRBD1. CDR3 length: 16 amino acids. Germline CDR1 is MDHEN and CDR2 is SYDVKM. With 3 bases clipped from V and 6 bases from J, the junction kept 12 bases outside the gene matches. The CDR3 spells CASSLYQGAGGHGYTF. In DNA form, the CDR3 reads TGTGCCAGCAGTTTGTATCAAGGGGCAGGGGGCCATGGCTACACCTTC.

The V and J genes are TRBV2 and TRBJ2-2; 7 nucleotides align to TRBD1. There are 15 residues in the CDR3. Trimming removed 6 bases from V and 0 bases from J; junction bases left unmatched: 4. Germline lookup yields CDR1 SNHLY and CDR2 FYNNEI. CDR3 nucleotides: TGTGCCAGCAGGCCGGGACAGACGAACACCGGGGAGCTGTTTTTT. Protein product: CASRPGQTNTGELFF.

There are a few counts of this clone. The chain has TRBV19 and TRBJ1-2, with a weak D call TRBD1 (6 bases). This CDR3 region has 13 residues. Germline V gene lookup returns CDR1 LNHDA and CDR2 SQIVND (reference sequence). With 7 bases removed from V and 4 bases from J, the gap between germline ends came to 13 bases. The CDR3 DNA is TGTGCCAGTATACAGGGATCTCCCTATGGCTACACCTTC. Its protein is CASIQGSPYGYTF. The complete variable domain, with remaining parts taken from reference TRBV19 and TRBJ1-2, reads DGGITQSPKYLFRKEGQNVTLSCEQNLNHDAMYWYRQDPGQGLRLIYYSQIVNDFQKGDIAEGYSVSREKKESFPLTVTSAQKNPTAFYLCASIQGSPYGYTFGSGTRLTVV.